This entry lists 18 T cell receptor beta chains sequenced from one sample in a study of T cell repertoires in cytomegalovirus infection. Via MiXCR, TCRdb re-called the reads, giving one row per CDR3 protein. The sample has 110,000 or so distinct CDR3 sequences, around 30% seen once; the top ten hold approximately 41%. Their target antigens are unknown. The sample here was CD8+ T cells from cultured PBMCs, taken from culture after CMV antigen stimulation. The receptors stem from a human donor in good health (CMV status not recorded). Some clones in this sample may be carry-over from other donors' samples.

The sample holds a few counts of this clonotype. V and J are TRBV12-3 or TRBV12-4 and TRBJ1-6; 8 nucleotides line up with TRBD1. This CDR3 has 14 amino acids. V dropped 6 bases and J dropped 7; count of bases not matched to a gene: 5. The CDR3 DNA reads as TGTGCCAGCAGCCAAGACAGGGGCAATTCACCCCTCCACTTT. This translates into CASSQDRGNSPLHF.

This clonotype came up many times. This rearrangement joins TRBV6-5 to TRBJ2-1; D possibly matches TRBD1 or TRBD2 (6 bases each). Trimming cost V 4 bases and J 3 bases, with 10 bases left between them. CDR3 length: 14 amino acids. Germline CDR1 and CDR2: MNHEY and SVGAGI. For the CDR3, the DNA is TGTGCCAGCAGTTTGGGGGGCCACTACAATGAGCAGTTCTTC. It is translated as CASSLGGHYNEQFF.

The gene calls are TRBV29-1 and TRBJ1-1; D remains unclear. The length of the CDR3 is 11 residues. In germline, CDR1 is SQVTM, CDR2 ANQGSEA. The V gene lost 5 bases and the J gene lost 1 base, with 5 bases spanning the gap. CDR3 nucleotides: TGCAGCGTTCCAGGGAACACTGAAGCTTTCTTT. Translated, it gives CSVPGNTEAFF.

This clonotype was found a few times. The chain links TRBV7-8 to TRBJ2-2; D is unresolved. Per germline, CDR1 SGHVS and CDR2 FQNEAQ. Trimming took off 3 bases at V and 6 bases at J, with 5 bases between the two ends. This CDR3 has 12 amino acids. The CDR3 sequence is CASSFRPGELFF. Here the CDR3 DNA reads TGTGCCAGCAGCTTCCGTCCCGGGGAGCTGTTTTTT.

There are a few counts of this clonotype. V and J are TRBV12-3 or TRBV12-4 and TRBJ1-5; D is possibly TRBD1 (5 bases). V was clipped by 4 bases and J by 5 bases, with 12 bases between them. The CDR3 has 14 residues. The CDR3 protein is CASSWDPVHQPQHF. CDR3 coding DNA: TGTGCCAGCAGTTGGGACCCGGTCCATCAGCCCCAGCATTTT.

This clonotype was counted ten times or more. The rearrangement links TRBV7-2 to TRBJ2-7, with no clear D. Germline V gene lookup returns CDR1 SGHTA and CDR2 FQGNSA. The CDR3 has 15 amino acids. V gave up 6 bases and J gave up 5 bases, with 20 bases separating them. The CDR3 is CASSSSRGRYDEQYF. DNA of the CDR3: TGTGCCAGCAGTTCGTCACGAGGAAGGTACGACGAGCAGTACTTC.

In its sample, this clonotype was seen once. The chain is built from TRBV12-3 or TRBV12-4 and TRBJ1-3; D may be TRBD1 (5 bases). The CDR3 covers 15 residues. The V gene lost 5 bases and the J gene lost 0 bases, with 11 bases spanning the gap. The CDR3 protein is CASSPQGSSGNTIYF. DNA for the CDR3: TGTGCCAGCAGTCCGCAGGGAAGCTCTGGAAACACCATATATTTT.

The table lists this clonotype with a few counts. This chain links TRBV7-2 with TRBJ2-1; D remains unclear. V lost 2 bases and J lost 4, with 9 bases in between. Per the germline V gene, CDR1 is SGHTA and CDR2 is FQGNSA. CDR3 length: 14 residues. The CDR3 sequence is CASSLSSGYNEQFF. CDR3 DNA sequence: TGTGCCAGCAGCTTATCATCGGGTTACAATGAGCAGTTCTTC.

This clonotype was observed once. The chain carries TRBV6-6 and TRBJ1-4; a possible D gene is TRBD1 (6 bases). The CDR3 totals 16 residues. V was cut by 0 bases and J by 7 bases, with 15 bases left in between. Germline V CDR1 and CDR2: MNHNY, SVGAGI (reference sequence). CDR3 residues: CASSYSQGIGGEKLFF. The DNA of the CDR3 is TGTGCCAGCAGTTACTCGCAGGGGATCGGAGGTGAAAAACTGTTTTTT.

This clonotype has more than one count but fewer than ten. The chain recombines TRBV7-9 with TRBJ1-2, with 7 bases fitting TRBD1. Unmatched junction bases numbered 4, after V lost 6 bases and J lost 3 bases. Germline V gene lookup returns CDR1 SEHNR and CDR2 FQNEAQ (reference sequence). The CDR3 is 13 amino acids. The CDR3 DNA reads TGTGCCAGCAGACCGGGACAGCACTATGGCTACACCTTC. Translation: CASRPGQHYGYTF.

The table lists this clonotype with a few counts. The rearrangement joins TRBV6-5 to TRBJ2-1; TRBD2 matches 11 bases. In germline, CDR1 is MNHEY, CDR2 SVGAGI. There are 15 residues in the CDR3. V lost 2 bases and J lost 5; bases outside the gene matches: 2. CDR3 sequence reads: CASSYVAGGNNEQFF. Here the CDR3 DNA reads TGTGCCAGCAGTTACGTAGCGGGGGGGAACAATGAGCAGTTCTTC.

The chain couples TRBV12-3 or TRBV12-4 to TRBJ1-1, with 7 positions matching TRBD1. The length of the CDR3 is 15 residues. The J segment lost 0 bases and the V segment lost 5 bases, leaving 6 bases of the junction unmatched. In DNA, the CDR3 is TGTGCCAGCAGTCCGGGAACAGGGGTGAACACTGAAGCTTTCTTT. It translates to CASSPGTGVNTEAFF.

The V gene is TRBV6-6, the J gene TRBJ2-1; 11 nucleotides match TRBD2. Trimming at V came to 6 bases and at J to 4 bases, leaving 2 bases not matched to a gene. The germline CDR1 and CDR2 sequences are MNHNY and SVGAGI (reference sequence). The CDR3 spans 14 residues. CDR3 sequence reads: CASSASGGYNEQFF. DNA of the CDR3: TGTGCCAGCAGCGCTAGCGGGGGGTACAATGAGCAGTTCTTC.

This clonotype was picked up a small number of times. The chain employs TRBV7-2 and TRBJ2-1, with TRBD2 identical over 11 bases. The CDR3 extends over 15 amino acids. In germline, CDR1 is SGHTA, CDR2 FQGNSA. With 5 bases clipped from V and 13 bases from J, the junction kept 13 bases outside the gene matches. The CDR3 reads CASSNLAGGLIPQFF. For the CDR3, the DNA is TGTGCCAGCAGCAATTTAGCGGGGGGGCTCATCCCTCAGTTCTTC.

V usage is TRBV5-1 and J usage is TRBJ2-7; 7 bases map to TRBD1. The V gene's germline CDR1 is SGHRS and CDR2 YFSETQ. V gave up 4 bases and J gave up 0 bases; unmatched junction bases: 4. The CDR3 is 14 amino acids. The CDR3 region is CASSATGFSYEQYF. CDR3 coding DNA: TGCGCCAGCAGCGCGACAGGGTTCTCCTACGAGCAGTACTTC.

This clonotype was recorded a few times. The J gene is TRBJ2-5, the V gene TRBV6-5; 7 nucleotides align to TRBD1. Germline values: CDR1 MNHEY, CDR2 SVGAGI. This CDR3 comprises 18 residues. J lost 0 bases, V lost 8 bases, and 18 bases had no gene match. The chain's CDR3 is CASGPGTEPSLNQETQYF. The CDR3 region has the DNA TGTGCCAGCGGGCCCGGGACAGAACCATCCTTGAACCAAGAGACCCAGTACTTC.

The chain recombines TRBV7-9 with TRBJ2-3, with 9 bases fitting TRBD2. Germline V CDR1 and CDR2: SEHNR, FQNEAQ (reference sequence). The CDR3 extends over 16 amino acids. The V segment lost 2 bases and the J segment 5 bases; nucleotides outside the gene matches: 8. CDR3 in DNA: TGTGCCAGCAGCTTAACAGGACTAGCGAGGGAAGATACGCAGTATTTT. Translated: CASSLTGLAREDTQYF. Based on the CDR3 plus reference TRBV7-9 and TRBJ2-3, the full variable domain is DTGVSQNPRHKITKRGQNVTFRCDPISEHNRLYWYRQTLGQGPEFLTYFQNEAQLEKSRLLSDRFSAERPKGSFSTLEIQRTEQGDSAMYLCASSLTGLAREDTQYFGPGTRLTVL.

The V gene is TRBV5-4, the J gene TRBJ1-2; TRBD1 aligns across 10 bases. From germline, CDR1 is SGHNT and CDR2 YYREEE (reference sequence). Unmatched junction bases numbered 2, after V lost 2 bases and J lost 4 bases. The CDR3 length is 14 residues. The CDR3 DNA reads TGTGCCAGCAGCTTTGGGACAGGGGTCTATGGCTACACCTTC. Translating gives CASSFGTGVYGYTF.